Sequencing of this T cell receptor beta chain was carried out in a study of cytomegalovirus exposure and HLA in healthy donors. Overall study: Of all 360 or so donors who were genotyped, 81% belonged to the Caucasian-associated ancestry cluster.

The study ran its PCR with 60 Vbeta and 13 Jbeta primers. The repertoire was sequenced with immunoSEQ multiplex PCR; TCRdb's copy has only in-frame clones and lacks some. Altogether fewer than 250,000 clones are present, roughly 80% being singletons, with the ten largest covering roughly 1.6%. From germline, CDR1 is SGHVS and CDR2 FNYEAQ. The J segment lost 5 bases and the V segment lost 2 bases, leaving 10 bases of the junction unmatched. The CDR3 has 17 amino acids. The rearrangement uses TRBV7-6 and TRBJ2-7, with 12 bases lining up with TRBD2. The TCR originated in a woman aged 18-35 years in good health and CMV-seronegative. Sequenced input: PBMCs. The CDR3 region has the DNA TGTGCCAGCAGCTTAAAGCTAGCGGGAGGGAGTTCCCACGAGCAGTACTTC. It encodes CASSLKLAGGSSHEQYF.